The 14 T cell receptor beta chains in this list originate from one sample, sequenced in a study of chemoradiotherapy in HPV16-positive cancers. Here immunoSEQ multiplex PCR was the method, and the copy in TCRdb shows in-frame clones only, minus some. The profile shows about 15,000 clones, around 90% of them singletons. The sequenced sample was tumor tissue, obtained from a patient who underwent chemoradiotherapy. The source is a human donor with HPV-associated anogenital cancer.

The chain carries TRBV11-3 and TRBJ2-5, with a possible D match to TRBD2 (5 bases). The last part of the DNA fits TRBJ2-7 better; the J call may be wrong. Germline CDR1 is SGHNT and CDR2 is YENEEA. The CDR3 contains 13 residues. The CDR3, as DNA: TGTGCCAGCAGCTTCACTTCGGGGTCCGAGCAGTACTTC. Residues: CASSFTSGSEQYF.

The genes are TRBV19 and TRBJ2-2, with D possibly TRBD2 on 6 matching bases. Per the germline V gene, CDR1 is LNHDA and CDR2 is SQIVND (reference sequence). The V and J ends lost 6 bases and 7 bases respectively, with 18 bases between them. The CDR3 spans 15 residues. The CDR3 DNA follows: TGTGCCAGTAGCCCCCAGTCGGGAGAGGGCGGGGAGCTGTTTTTT. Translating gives CASSPQSGEGGELFF.

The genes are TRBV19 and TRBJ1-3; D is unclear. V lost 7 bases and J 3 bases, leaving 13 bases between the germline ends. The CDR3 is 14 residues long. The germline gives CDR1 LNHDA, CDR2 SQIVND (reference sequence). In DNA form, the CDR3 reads TGTGCCAGTACCATTCCTGGAGGTGGAAACACCATATATTTT. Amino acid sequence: CASTIPGGGNTIYF.

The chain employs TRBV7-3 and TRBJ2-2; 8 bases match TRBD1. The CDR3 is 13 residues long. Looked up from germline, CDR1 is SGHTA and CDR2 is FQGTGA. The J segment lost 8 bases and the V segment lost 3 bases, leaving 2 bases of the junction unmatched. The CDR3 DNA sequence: TGTGCCAGCAGCTTTGGGACAGGAGGGGAGCTGTTTTTT. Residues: CASSFGTGGELFF. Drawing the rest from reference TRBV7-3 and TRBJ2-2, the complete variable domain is GAGVSQTPSNKVTEKGKYVELRCDPISGHTALYWYRQSLGQGPEFLIYFQGTGAADDSGLPNDRFFAVRPEGSVSTLKIQRTERGDSAVYLCASSFGTGGELFFGEGSRLTVL.

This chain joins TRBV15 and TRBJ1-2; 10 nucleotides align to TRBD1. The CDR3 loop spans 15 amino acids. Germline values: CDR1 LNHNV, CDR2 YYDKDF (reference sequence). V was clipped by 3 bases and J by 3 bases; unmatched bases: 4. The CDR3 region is CATSSPGQGHYGYTF. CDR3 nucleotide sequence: TGTGCCACCAGCAGCCCGGGACAGGGGCACTATGGCTACACCTTC.

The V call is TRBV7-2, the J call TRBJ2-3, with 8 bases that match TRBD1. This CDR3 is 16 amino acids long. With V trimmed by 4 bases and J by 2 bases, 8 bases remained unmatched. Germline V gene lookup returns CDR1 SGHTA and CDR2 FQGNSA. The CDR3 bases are TGTGCCAGCAGCTCAGGGGACAGGAGTATCACAGATACGCAGTATTTT. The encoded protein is CASSSGDRSITDTQYF.

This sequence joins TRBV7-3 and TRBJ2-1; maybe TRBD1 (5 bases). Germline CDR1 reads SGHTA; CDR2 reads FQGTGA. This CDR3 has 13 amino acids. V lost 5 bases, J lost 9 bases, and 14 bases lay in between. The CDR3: CASSLILQGEQFF. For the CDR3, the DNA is TGTGCCAGCAGCCTCATCCTTCAGGGTGAGCAGTTCTTC.

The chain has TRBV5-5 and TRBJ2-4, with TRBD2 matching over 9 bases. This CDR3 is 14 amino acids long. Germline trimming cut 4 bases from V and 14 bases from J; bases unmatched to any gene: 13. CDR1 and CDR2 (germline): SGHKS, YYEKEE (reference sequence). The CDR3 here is CASSLRQIGGREYF. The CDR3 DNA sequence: TGTGCCAGCAGCCTGCGGCAGATTGGCGGGAGGGAGTACTTC.

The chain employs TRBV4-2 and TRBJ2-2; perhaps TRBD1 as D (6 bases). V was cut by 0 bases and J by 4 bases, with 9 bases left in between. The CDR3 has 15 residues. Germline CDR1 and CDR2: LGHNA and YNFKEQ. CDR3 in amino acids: CASSQESRGTGELFF. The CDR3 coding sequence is TGTGCCAGCAGCCAAGAGTCCAGGGGCACCGGGGAGCTGTTTTTT.

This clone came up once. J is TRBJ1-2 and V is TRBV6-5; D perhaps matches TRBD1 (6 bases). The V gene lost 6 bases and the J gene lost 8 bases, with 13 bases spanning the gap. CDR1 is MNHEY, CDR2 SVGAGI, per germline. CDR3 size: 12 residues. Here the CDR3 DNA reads TGTGCCAGCAGCCCTGAGGGGGGCGGCTACACCTTC. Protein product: CASSPEGGGYTF.

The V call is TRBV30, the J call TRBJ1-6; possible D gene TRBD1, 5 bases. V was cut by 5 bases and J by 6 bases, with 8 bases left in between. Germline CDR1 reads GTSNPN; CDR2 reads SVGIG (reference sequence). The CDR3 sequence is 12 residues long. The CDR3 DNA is TGTGCCTGGGGGACTAGTAATTCACCCCTCCACTTT. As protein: CAWGTSNSPLHF.

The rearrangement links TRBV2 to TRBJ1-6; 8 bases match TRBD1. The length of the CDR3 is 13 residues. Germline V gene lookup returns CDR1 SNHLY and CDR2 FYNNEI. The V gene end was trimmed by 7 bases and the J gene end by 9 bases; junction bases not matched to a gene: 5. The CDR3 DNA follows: TGTGCCAGCAAAGGGACAGGATCTTCACCCCTCCACTTT. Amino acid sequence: CASKGTGSSPLHF.

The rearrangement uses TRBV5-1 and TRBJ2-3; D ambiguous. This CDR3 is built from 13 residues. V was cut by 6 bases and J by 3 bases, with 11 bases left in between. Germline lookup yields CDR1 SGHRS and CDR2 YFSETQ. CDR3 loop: CASKASITDTQYF. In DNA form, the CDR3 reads TGCGCCAGCAAGGCTAGTATAACAGATACGCAGTATTTT.

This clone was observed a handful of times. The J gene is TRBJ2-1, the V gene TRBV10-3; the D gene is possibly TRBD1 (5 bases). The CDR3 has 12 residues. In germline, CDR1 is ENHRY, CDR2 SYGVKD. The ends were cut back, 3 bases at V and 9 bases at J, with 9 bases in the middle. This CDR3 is CAISDGQGEQFF. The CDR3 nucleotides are TGTGCCATCAGTGATGGTCAGGGTGAGCAGTTCTTC.